This TCR beta chain was profiled in a study of T-cell memory formation after mild COVID-19. This clonotype was observed a few times. Its antigen is unidentified. CDR3 length equals 16 residues. Germline CDR1 reads MNHNS; CDR2 reads SASEGT. V dropped 2 bases and J dropped 0 bases, with 14 bases sitting between them. Points from the study as a whole: Contracting CD4+ clones sat mainly in CM and EM; CD8+ in EMRA. Prior to infection, memory already included some responding clones, suggesting cross-reactive memory joined. Clones contracting across day 15 to 85 had a balanced CD4/CD8 profile; later expanding clones leaned CD4+.

Using its own MiXCR run on the 5' RACE reads, TCRdb lists one record per CDR3 protein. The sample lists under 400,000 distinct CDR3 sequences, 25% to 30% occurring once. The chain links TRBV6-1 to TRBJ2-7; D unclear. Sequenced input: PBMCs or a T cell subset sorted from them (not recorded which). This TCR derives from an adult woman who had mild COVID-19 (a few samples of this study predate the infection). Cell type and time point are not known. CDR3: CASSEQDGYPSYEQYF. In DNA, the CDR3 is TGTGCCAGCAGTGAACAGGACGGCTACCCCTCCTACGAGCAGTACTTC.